Listed below are T cell receptor beta chains from one sample, sequenced in a study of blood T cell repertoires in COVID-19. Only in-frame clones appear in the TCRdb table, and some are missing; sequencing was by immunoSEQ multiplex PCR. The table has about 320,000 clones, 80% to 90% seen once. Sequencing used PBMCs or T cells enriched from blood (not recorded which). The receptors come from a young man who had recovered from COVID-19. Each CDR3 is given with its conserved first and last residue. A D gene is named only where the DNA matches it firmly. Not every row has a clone size; where given, it reads once, few, many or a size class.

CDR3aa: CASSWSGGTHNEQFF
CDR3nt: TGTGCCAGCAGCTGGAGCGGGGGCACCCATAATGAGCAGTTCTTC
d_gene: TRBD2
abundance: .
v_gene: TRBV5-4
j_gene: TRBJ2-1

CDR3aa: CASSAQNTGELFF
CDR3nt: TGTGCCAGTAGCGCGCAGAACACCGGGGAGCTGTTTTTT
d_gene: .
abundance: .
v_gene: TRBV19
j_gene: TRBJ2-2

CDR3aa: CASSRTPPSTGGSGANVLTF
CDR3nt: TGTGCCAGTAGTAGAACACCCCCTAGCACAGGGGGCTCTGGGGCCAACGTCCTGACTTTC
d_gene: TRBD1
abundance: .
v_gene: TRBV19
j_gene: TRBJ2-6

CDR3aa: CASSQGETQYF
CDR3nt: TGTGCCAGCAGTCAGGGGGAGACCCAGTACTTC
d_gene: .
abundance: .
v_gene: TRBV28
j_gene: TRBJ2-5

CDR3aa: CASSLGLSGGYNEQFF
CDR3nt: TGTGCCAGCAGCTTAGGTCTTAGCGGGGGCTACAATGAGCAGTTCTTC
d_gene: TRBD2
abundance: .
v_gene: TRBV7-8
j_gene: TRBJ2-1

CDR3aa: CASSLGRVSTDTQYF
CDR3nt: TGTGCCAGCAGCTTGGGCAGGGTGAGCACAGATACGCAGTATTTT
d_gene: .
abundance: .
v_gene: TRBV5-8
j_gene: TRBJ2-3

CDR3aa: CAWSPGQGTGNTIYF
CDR3nt: TGTGCCTGGAGTCCGGGACAGGGAACGGGAAACACCATATATTTT
d_gene: TRBD1
abundance: .
v_gene: TRBV30
j_gene: TRBJ1-3

CDR3aa: CASSLAPPLAGGDEQFF
CDR3nt: TGTGCCAGCAGCTTAGCTCCCCCGCTAGCGGGGGGGGATGAGCAGTTCTTC
d_gene: TRBD2
abundance: .
v_gene: TRBV7-6
j_gene: TRBJ2-1

CDR3aa: CASSLGMTGGTDTQYF
CDR3nt: TGTGCCAGCAGCTTGGGGATGACAGGAGGCACAGATACGCAGTATTTT
d_gene: .
abundance: .
v_gene: TRBV5-4
j_gene: TRBJ2-3

CDR3aa: CASSRWTGALANYGYTF
CDR3nt: TGTGCCAGCAGCCGCTGGACAGGGGCCCTAGCTAACTATGGCTACACCTTC
d_gene: TRBD1
abundance: .
v_gene: TRBV7-2
j_gene: TRBJ1-2

CDR3aa: CASSFGSGLGPGETQYF
CDR3nt: .
d_gene: .
abundance: .
v_gene: TRBV7-9
j_gene: TRBJ2-5

CDR3aa: CASSLAGVTEQYF
CDR3nt: TGTGCCAGCAGTTTGGCAGGGGTCACAGAGCAGTACTTC
d_gene: .
abundance: .
v_gene: TRBV12-3/TRBV12-4
j_gene: TRBJ2-7

CDR3aa: CASSHQGSSYGYTF
CDR3nt: TGTGCCAGCAGCCATCAGGGGTCCTCTTATGGCTACACCTTC
d_gene: .
abundance: few
v_gene: TRBV3-1/TRBV3-2
j_gene: TRBJ1-2

CDR3aa: CASSSGGGEKLFF
CDR3nt: TGTGCCAGCAGCTCCGGGGGAGGGGAAAAACTGTTTTTT
d_gene: .
abundance: once
v_gene: TRBV3-1/TRBV3-2
j_gene: TRBJ1-4

CDR3aa: CASSLDGLAGGQETQYF
CDR3nt: TGTGCCAGCAGCTTAGATGGCCTAGCGGGGGGGCAAGAGACCCAGTACTTC
d_gene: TRBD2
abundance: .
v_gene: TRBV11-2
j_gene: TRBJ2-5

CDR3aa: CASRNRGDPRQFF
CDR3nt: TGTGCCAGTAGGAACCGGGGTGACCCTAGGCAGTTCTTC
d_gene: .
abundance: once
v_gene: TRBV19
j_gene: TRBJ2-1

CDR3aa: CATSQRGGTDTQYF
CDR3nt: TGTGCCACCAGTCAGCGGGGGGGCACAGATACGCAGTATTTT
d_gene: TRBD2
abundance: .
v_gene: TRBV24-1
j_gene: TRBJ2-3

CDR3aa: CASSYGRRGTGELFF
CDR3nt: TGTGCCAGCAGTTACGGCCGTCGGGGCACCGGGGAGCTGTTTTTT
d_gene: .
abundance: .
v_gene: TRBV6-5
j_gene: TRBJ2-2

CDR3aa: CASSLPVADSYNEQFF
CDR3nt: TGTGCCAGCAGCCTCCCCGTAGCGGACTCCTACAATGAGCAGTTCTTC
d_gene: .
abundance: .
v_gene: TRBV11-2
j_gene: TRBJ2-1

CDR3aa: CASMGQTDYGYTF
CDR3nt: TGTGCCAGTATGGGACAGACGGACTATGGCTACACCTTC
d_gene: TRBD1
abundance: .
v_gene: TRBV19
j_gene: TRBJ1-2

CDR3aa: CASSLVYGESSYNEQFF
CDR3nt: TGTGCCAGCAGCTTAGTCTACGGAGAGAGCTCCTACAATGAGCAGTTCTTC
d_gene: .
abundance: .
v_gene: TRBV11-2
j_gene: TRBJ2-1

CDR3aa: CASSSAGTGIETQYF
CDR3nt: TGTGCCAGCAGCTCCGCCGGGACAGGGATAGAGACCCAGTACTTC
d_gene: TRBD1
abundance: .
v_gene: TRBV5-5
j_gene: TRBJ2-5

CDR3aa: CASSGSSGASSYNSPLHF
CDR3nt: TGTGCCAGCAGTGGTAGTAGTGGAGCGAGCTCCTATAATTCACCCCTCCACTTT
d_gene: .
abundance: .
v_gene: TRBV6-1
j_gene: TRBJ1-6

CDR3aa: CAWERGNQPQHF
CDR3nt: TGTGCCTGGGAGCGGGGGAATCAGCCCCAGCATTTT
d_gene: .
abundance: .
v_gene: TRBV30
j_gene: TRBJ1-5

CDR3aa: CASSLFGGYTGELFF
CDR3nt: TGTGCCAGCAGCTTATTCGGGGGGTACACCGGGGAGCTGTTTTTT
d_gene: TRBD2
abundance: .
v_gene: TRBV7-9
j_gene: TRBJ2-2

CDR3aa: CASSSTGLYTEAFF
CDR3nt: TGTGCCAGCAGTTCCACAGGGTTGTACACTGAAGCTTTCTTT
d_gene: .
abundance: .
v_gene: TRBV6-5
j_gene: TRBJ1-1

CDR3aa: CATRGTLPHNEQFF
CDR3nt: TGTGCCACACGGGGGACCCTCCCCCACAATGAGCAGTTCTTC
d_gene: .
abundance: .
v_gene: TRBV19
j_gene: TRBJ2-1

CDR3aa: CASSLQGWTNEKLFF
CDR3nt: TGTGCCAGCAGCTTGCAGGGATGGACTAATGAAAAACTGTTTTTT
d_gene: .
abundance: .
v_gene: TRBV7-2
j_gene: TRBJ1-4

CDR3aa: CASSSQGAPRSSYEQYF
CDR3nt: TGTGCCAGCAGCTCACAGGGGGCCCCTAGGAGCTCCTACGAGCAGTACTTC
d_gene: TRBD1
abundance: .
v_gene: TRBV5-6
j_gene: TRBJ2-7

CDR3aa: CASSAQGRVEEKLFF
CDR3nt: TGTGCCAGCAGTGCCCAGGGCAGGGTTGAAGAAAAACTGTTTTTT
d_gene: .
abundance: .
v_gene: TRBV5-6
j_gene: TRBJ1-4

CDR3aa: CASSLRRGDQPQHF
CDR3nt: TGTGCCAGCAGCCTCCGACGGGGGGATCAGCCCCAGCATTTT
d_gene: .
abundance: .
v_gene: TRBV7-2
j_gene: TRBJ1-5

CDR3aa: CASTICRLAGHHNEQFF
CDR3nt: TGTGCCAGCACCATATGCAGGCTAGCGGGCCACCACAATGAGCAGTTCTTC
d_gene: .
abundance: .
v_gene: TRBV21-1
j_gene: TRBJ2-1

CDR3aa: CASHPQDPDEKLFF
CDR3nt: TGTGCCAGTCACCCACAGGACCCAGATGAAAAACTGTTTTTT
d_gene: .
abundance: .
v_gene: TRBV2
j_gene: TRBJ1-4

CDR3aa: CASSFFRGAEAFF
CDR3nt: TGCGCCAGCAGTTTCTTTAGGGGTGCTGAAGCTTTCTTT
d_gene: .
abundance: .
v_gene: TRBV4-1
j_gene: TRBJ1-1

CDR3aa: CASSRTENTEAFF
CDR3nt: TGTGCCAGCAGTCGGACTGAGAACACTGAAGCTTTCTTT
d_gene: .
abundance: .
v_gene: TRBV7-9
j_gene: TRBJ1-1

CDR3aa: CAWGRGQRQPQHF
CDR3nt: TGTGCCTGGGGAAGGGGGCAGAGGCAGCCCCAGCATTTT
d_gene: TRBD1
abundance: .
v_gene: TRBV30
j_gene: TRBJ1-5

CDR3aa: CASSGDRGYEQYF
CDR3nt: TGCGCCAGCAGTGGGGACAGGGGCTACGAGCAGTACTTC
d_gene: TRBD1
abundance: .
v_gene: TRBV10-2
j_gene: TRBJ2-7

CDR3aa: CASSKRRDTVNGYTF
CDR3nt: TGTGCCAGCAGCAAACGACGGGACACAGTAAACGGCTACACCTTC
d_gene: .
abundance: .
v_gene: TRBV21-1
j_gene: TRBJ1-2

CDR3aa: CASSPRQGANYGYTF
CDR3nt: TGTGCCAGCAGCCCGCGTCAAGGGGCGAACTATGGCTACACCTTC
d_gene: .
abundance: .
v_gene: TRBV3-1/TRBV3-2
j_gene: TRBJ1-2

CDR3aa: CASSLEPTGTEQYF
CDR3nt: TGTGCCAGCAGCTTAGAACCGACCGGGACAGAGCAGTACTTC
d_gene: .
abundance: .
v_gene: TRBV11-2
j_gene: TRBJ2-7